Listed below are T cell receptor beta chains from one sample, sequenced in a study of blood T cell repertoires in COVID-19. Sequencing was performed with immunoSEQ multiplex PCR; in TCRdb, only in-frame clones are kept and a portion is missing. This repertoire shows over 100,000 clones, roughly nine tenths found once; its top ten account for 4% to 5.5%. Specimen: peripheral blood. These receptors were obtained from a woman aged 50 to 60 with COVID-19, enrolled during active disease. Both conserved end residues are part of each CDR3. A D gene is named only where the DNA matches it firmly. Not all rows give a size; the values are once, few, many and, for expanded clones, a class.

v_call	cdr3_length	d_call	j_call	clone_size	cdr3_nt	cdr3_aa
TRBV4-1	15	TRBD2	TRBJ2-1	.	TGCGCCAGCAGCCAAGTTAGCGGGGGGGAACATGAGCAGTTCTTC	CASSQVSGGEHEQFF
TRBV6-1	13	.	TRBJ1-2	.	TGTGCCAGCAGTGAAGTAGGGGAGGATGGCTACACCTTC	CASSEVGEDGYTF
TRBV6-5	14	TRBD1	TRBJ2-7	few	TGTGCCAGCAGGCAGGACAGGGGATCAAGAGAGCAGTACTTC	CASRQDRGSREQYF
TRBV7-9	13	.	TRBJ2-7	few	TGTGCCAGCAGCGGGGGGGACAGGAGCGAGCAGTACTTC	CASSGGDRSEQYF
TRBV3-1/TRBV3-2	14	TRBD2	TRBJ2-7	.	TGTGCCAGCAGCCTGGGACTAGCGGGGATCGAGCAGTACTTC	CASSLGLAGIEQYF
TRBV7-2	13	TRBD2	TRBJ2-5	.	TGTGCCAGCAGTTCGGGGGGGAAAGAGACCCAGTACTTC	CASSSGGKETQYF
TRBV30	13	TRBD1	TRBJ1-6	once	TGTGCCCGGCAGGGACAGACAAATTCACCCCTCCACTTT	CARQGQTNSPLHF
TRBV5-4	14	.	TRBJ1-4	.	TGTGCCAGCAGCTCACAGGCAACTAATGAAAAACTGTTTTTT	CASSSQATNEKLFF
TRBV21-1	16	.	TRBJ1-5	.	TGTGCCAGCAGCAAAAGACGAGGCGGTGGCAATCAGCCCCAGCATTTT	CASSKRRGGGNQPQHF
TRBV5-4	16	TRBD1	TRBJ2-2	few	TGTGCCAGCAGCAAACGACAGGGTGAGAACACCGGGGAGCTGTTTTTT	CASSKRQGENTGELFF
TRBV5-1	15	TRBD2	TRBJ2-5	.	TGCGCCAGCAGCTATGAGAGCGGGGGTCAAGAGACCCAGTACTTC	CASSYESGGQETQYF
TRBV7-3	15	TRBD1	TRBJ1-1	few	TGTGCCAGCAGCGCCTTTGGGACAGGGAACACTGAAGCTTTCTTT	CASSAFGTGNTEAFF
TRBV30	13	.	TRBJ1-2	.	TGTGCCTGGAGCCCGAATCCGGGGGGCGGCTACACCTTC	CAWSPNPGGGYTF
TRBV9	15	TRBD1	TRBJ1-4	.	TGTGCCAGCAGCGTAGACCAGGGGGCATCTGAAAAACTGTTTTTT	CASSVDQGASEKLFF
TRBV4-2	16	TRBD1	TRBJ1-5	medium-sized	TGTGCCAGCAGCCAAGACGAGGGGGCAATCAATCAGCCCCAGCATTTT	CASSQDEGAINQPQHF
TRBV10-3	16	TRBD2	TRBJ2-7	.	TGTGCCATCAGTGAGTCTGGACGGGGGGGCTCCTACGAGCAGTACTTC	CAISESGRGGSYEQYF
TRBV7-9	15	TRBD2	TRBJ2-1	.	TGTGCCAGCAGCAAGACTAGCGGGGGGTTGAATGAGCAGTTCTTC	CASSKTSGGLNEQFF
TRBV7-9	12	.	TRBJ2-7	.	TGTGCCAGCAGCTTATGGGGGGACGAGCAGTACTTC	CASSLWGDEQYF
TRBV2	14	.	TRBJ1-1	few	TGTGCCAGCAGTGAAGGAAACAGGAACACTGAAGCTTTCTTT	CASSEGNRNTEAFF
TRBV30	15	.	TRBJ2-3	.	TGTGCCTGGACCGTAGGGGGGGATAGCACAGATACGCAGTATTTT	CAWTVGGDSTDTQYF
TRBV9	16	TRBD2	TRBJ2-5	.	TGTGCCAGCAGCGTAGGCGAGGCGGGGGGCCGGAAGACCCAGTACTTC	CASSVGEAGGRKTQYF
TRBV6-5	14	.	TRBJ1-3	.	TGTGCCAGCAGTTACTCGGTAGACAGAAACACCATATATTTT	CASSYSVDRNTIYF
TRBV11-2	16	TRBD2	TRBJ2-3	few	TGTGCCAGCAGCTTTGGGACTAGCGGGGGGGCAGATACGCAGTATTTT	CASSFGTSGGADTQYF
TRBV6-5	14	.	TRBJ2-7	.	TGTGCCAGCAGTTACCCCGACTCTTCCTACGAGCAGTACTTC	CASSYPDSSYEQYF